This record looks at one T cell receptor beta chain sequence and its context. No cognate antigen has been identified for it. No much larger clone is present one base from it, and per-base qualities are unavailable. The cohort consisted of some 730 healthy bone marrow donors. Cohort members were all nominally healthy when sampled, although unrecorded immune exposures were likely present. The donor tested CMV seronegative and was one of the 352 seronegative cohort members. A peripheral blood sample was provided by each donor, and peripheral blood mononuclear cells were used for TCR beta sequencing. Genomic DNA extraction from the blood cell samples was performed with the Qiagen DNeasy Blood Extraction Kit. The sample belongs to a study of cytomegalovirus exposure and HLA in healthy donors (dated by TCRdb to the late 2010s). Background on the whole study: An earlier analysis of several hundred of the donors reported more than 250 Gb of sequence data and 117 million unique TCR beta sequences from 150 million to 200 million T cells. About 280 gigabases of sequencing data and 70 million to 95 million unique TCR sequences made up an early release that covered several hundred HLA-typed donors. Of the 300 to 400 genotyped donors, about 80% fell in the genetic ancestry cluster associated with self-reported Caucasian donors. The study aimed to test whether cataloging public T cell receptors could reveal signatures of past pathogen exposure. The study profiled the T cell repertoires of about 720 subjects by immunosequencing and related them to cytomegalovirus serostatus. Besides the first cohort of roughly 660 subjects, a separate validation cohort made up of 120 different subjects was used. High-throughput TCR immunosequencing, statistical association of individual TCRs with disease status, and machine learning were combined to predict cytomegalovirus infection status. To study patterns of TCR occurrence, a later analysis re-analyzed previously published TCR beta repertoires from more than 550 donors and added high-resolution HLA genotyping. In the later analysis, no new phenotypic data were used to find candidate immune exposures; instead, reliance was placed on TCR beta sequences and their occurrence across donors. To decide whether each TCR beta V gene segment behaved as functional or pseudogenic, an earlier analysis of approximately 620 of the donors relied on high-throughput TCR beta sequencing. Donor age, sex, ethnicity and CMV serostatus were compiled alongside the repertoire data. A later genetic analysis used genome-wide SNP genotypes for about 60% of the 666 donors, treating that subset as a discovery cohort. All discovery cohort repertoires had been generated on a single sequencing platform. HLA typing included class I and class II loci at four-digit resolution. The number of donors typed differed by locus, with roughly 620-640 for A, B, C, DRB1 and DQB1, more than 500 for DQA1, about 610 for DPA1, and under 490 for DPB1. About five DR-DQ haplotypes were treated as single units for association and clustering because of strong linkage in the cohort. Among some 400 genotyped donors of the cohort, an average of around 240,000 unique TCR beta nucleotide sequences were sequenced per donor, 15% to 20% of them non-productive.

Beyond this particular receptor, the publication reports: In a later genetic analysis, a missense DCLRE1C variant was associated with V-gene and J-gene trimming of TCR beta chains, and the association was replicated in an independent cohort. The classifier was reported to diagnose cytomegalovirus status with high specificity and sensitivity in both the original cohort and the validation cohort. The presence/absence analyses assumed that sequencing depth was roughly uniform across donors, and that assumption may not be true. An earlier analysis of several hundred of the donors showed that most TCR beta V segments appeared in productive rearrangements either about 90% or about 30% of the time, which broadly matched IMGT annotations. In vitro tests confirmed that a few of the cytomegalovirus-associated TCR beta chains recognize cytomegalovirus antigens. A further reported finding was that TCR beta sequences accurately predicted the HLA-A and HLA-B alleles for most subjects in the first cohort. Because some donors lacked HLA typing at each locus, the association tests relied only on the typed subset. Some IMGT-functional V segments, including TRBV6-2 and TRBV6-3, could not be distinguished by the 87-base-pair reads and were therefore excluded. A cluster of highly shared sequence variants was judged likely to represent a technical artifact of the sequencing pipeline. In a later genetic analysis, fewer N-insertions in productive TCRs were reported among donors in an Asian-associated ancestry cluster than the 666-donor mean. Because counts were too low, under 20 rarely observed V segments, including chromosome 9 orphons, were left out of the earlier analysis of about 500 of the donors. When HLA alleles, especially DR and DQ, strongly co-occurred, TCR associations were difficult to assign to individual alleles. In this cohort, only TCR beta chains were sequenced, and detectable features were limited by the absence of alpha or paired-chain data. The study gave a list of roughly 150 TCR beta chains associated with cytomegalovirus. The authors suggested that the approach could potentially be extended to other disease states and immunological phenotypes. Specific HLA alleles were associated with 16,951 TCR beta sequences at a false discovery rate of 0.05 in a later analysis. Most TCR sequences were observed very rarely across donors, whereas some public TCRs were present in many individuals. Most CMV-associated TCR beta chains appeared to be HLA-restricted in a later analysis, and the HLA associations seemed to be driven largely by CMV exposure. Several of the top co-occurrence clusters appeared to be linked to parvovirus B19, influenza, CMV and Epstein-Barr virus, according to a later analysis. Correlated functional status among segregating V segments might reflect linkage disequilibrium, but an unknown experimental factor could not be ruled out. For the cohort, immune exposure information was limited to CMV serostatus. In a later analysis, TCR association rates were found to vary across HLA loci, with the most associated TCRs seen for DRB1 alleles and the fewest for HLA-C alleles. In a later analysis, HLA-associated TCR beta chains were found to be more clonally expanded and to have lower generation probabilities than equally common non-associated chains.

Libraries were prepared through the immunoSEQ multiplex PCR assay. For the multiplex PCR, a mixture combining 60 forward primers for TCR Vbeta segments and 13 reverse primers for TCR Jbeta segments was used. A multiplex PCR assay on genomic DNA amplified the CDR3 region of rearranged TCR beta genes. Amplified TCR beta libraries were sequenced as 87-base-pair reads on the Illumina HiSeq System. The authors' analysis ran thus. A later analysis counted approximately 76 million unique TCR beta chains across the 650 to 700 repertoires, and 10 million to 12 million of these chains were shared by at least two donors. To remove PCR and sequencing errors, raw reads were error-corrected and collapsed into unique sequences using a nearest-neighbor algorithm that merged closely related sequences. CDR3 sequences were aligned to IMGT reference sequences to assign V, D and J gene segments. For a sequence to be retained, a match of at least six nucleotides to both a V gene segment and a J gene segment was required. A rearrangement was called productive if the CDR3 had no stop codons and remained in frame with V and J, and every other rearrangement was called non-productive. CDR3 was defined by IMGT convention, running from the second conserved V-encoded cysteine to the conserved J-encoded phenylalanine. In an earlier analysis of 550 to 650 of the donors, sequences lacking an unambiguous match to a single V gene segment were excluded. An earlier analysis of just under 600 of the donors called V segments functional above 56.7% productive rearrangements and segregating when the between-donor standard deviation exceeded 5%. A statistical classification framework was built for diagnosing cytomegalovirus status from the catalog of TCR beta chain sequences. A later analysis assigned V and J genes by comparing TCR nucleotide sequences with IMGT/GENE-DB human TR gene sequences. The TCRdist pipeline was used in a later analysis to assign CDR3 sequences and most-parsimonious VDJ recombination scenarios. In a later analysis, each TCR beta chain was defined by its CDR3 amino acid sequence together with its V-gene family, and reads lacking a unique V-gene family were excluded. A later analysis removed roughly 590 highly shared, low-generation-probability nucleotide sequences to deal with suspected cross-contamination and a sequencing artifact. For each public chain, a later analysis derived a clonal expansion index from normalized ranks of inferred template counts within each repertoire. Generation probabilities in a later analysis came from a VDJ recombination model fitted to out-of-frame rearrangements, and those results were checked against IGoR. A later analysis scored TCR-TCR, TCR-HLA and TCR-CMV co-occurrence with hypergeometric tests, applying a repertoire-size bias correction to TCR pairs. To estimate false discovery rates, a later analysis permuted the HLA or CMV assignments 20 times. In a later analysis, co-occurring TCRs were grouped using DBSCAN, with TCRdist sequence similarity added in when clustering inside HLA-allele-positive subsets. Co-occurrence clustering excluded repertoires with fewer than 30,000 or more than 120,000 public chains, plus five with anomalous nucleotide sharing. The immuneACCESS repertoire file appears here via TCRdb, limited to in-frame rearrangements. These files lack a portion of the clones; in checked studies, under half of the deficit traces to unresolved V genes, and the cause of the others is not known. The V and J calls and clone size come from that table; D and trimming were worked out from the DNA. This sample lists around 140,000 clones; 75% to 85% were detected once. Roughly 4.8% of the sample lies in the top ten.

Relative to germline, V is 8 bases shorter and J is 6 bases shorter, with 11 bases between their ends. Reading the germline V gene (reference sequence) gives CDR1 LNHDA and CDR2 SQIVND. The CDR3 holds 12 amino acids from the cysteine to the phenylalanine. Only CDR3 DNA is held: 36 bases, read in frame from base 1. The receptor's source is a man aged 40-49 years in good health and CMV-seronegative. Sequenced: PBMCs. This sequence uses TRBV19 and TRBJ1-5; perhaps TRBD1 is the D gene, with 5 bases matching. The CDR3 region has the sequence CASQGLSQPQHF. The DNA sequence follows: TGTGCCAGTCAGGGTTTAAGTCAGCCCCAGCATTTT.